This T cell receptor beta chain came from a study of T cells in Graves' hyperthyroidism and ophthalmopathy. Overall study context: At the time of initial diagnosis and before any treatment, peripheral blood was collected. Study-level points and caveats: Blood also showed most of the thyroid clonotypes that were expanded above 0.001.

There are 14 residues in the CDR3. CDR1 and CDR2 (germline): SGHVS, FQNEAQ. V dropped 5 bases and J dropped 6 bases, with 13 bases sitting between them. Researchers took RNA transcripts and amplified the TCR beta CDR3 regions from them. First-round RT-PCR with HTBI primers amplified the TCR CDR3 region. MiXCR, run by TCRdb on the multiplex PCR reads, gives a single entry per CDR3 protein. The data contain hundreds of thousands of distinct CDR3 sequences, approximately 40% of them seen just once; the ten biggest clones take up 8.9%. In patients aged 18 to 65, hyperthyroidism was newly diagnosed, with duration under 2 months. Fresh 10 ml peripheral blood yielded PBMCs. This clonotype was picked up a small number of times. Its antigen is as yet unknown.

The rearrangement uses TRBV7-8 and TRBJ1-4; D is possibly TRBD1 (5 bases). This TCR was sampled from a man younger than 35 with Graves' hyperthyroidism. The sequencing sample was made of blood. Here the CDR3 reads CASSRRSGDEKLFF. Here the CDR3 DNA reads TGTGCCAGCAGCCGCCGGTCGGGGGATGAAAAACTGTTTTTT.